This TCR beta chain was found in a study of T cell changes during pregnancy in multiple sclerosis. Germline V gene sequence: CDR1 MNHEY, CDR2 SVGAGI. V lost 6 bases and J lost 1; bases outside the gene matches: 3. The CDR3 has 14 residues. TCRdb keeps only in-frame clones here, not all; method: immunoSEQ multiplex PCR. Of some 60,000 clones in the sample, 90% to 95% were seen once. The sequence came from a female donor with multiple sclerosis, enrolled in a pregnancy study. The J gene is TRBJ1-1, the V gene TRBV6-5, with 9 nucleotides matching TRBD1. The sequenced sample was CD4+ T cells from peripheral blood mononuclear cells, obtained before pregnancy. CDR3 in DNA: TGTGCCAGCAGCCCGGACAGGGGGAACACTGAAGCTTTCTTT. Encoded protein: CASSPDRGNTEAFF.